This T cell receptor beta chain was sequenced during a study of T cell repertoires in ileal Crohn's disease. Across the whole study: Biopsies of the neoterminal ileum at postoperative colonoscopy form M6 samples.

The time point was: neoterminal ileum biopsy at postoperative endoscopy, about 6 months after surgery. The repertoire was sequenced with immunoSEQ multiplex PCR; TCRdb's copy has only in-frame clones and lacks some. The data contain 3,000 to 3,500 clones, approximately 81% of them singletons. The V gene's germline CDR1 is SNHLY and CDR2 FYNNEI. Trimming left V 1 base short and J 0 bases short, with 13 bases between. This CDR3 contains 17 residues. The TCR originated in an adult with Crohn's disease. The rearrangement joins TRBV2 to TRBJ2-1, with TRBD2 as a possible D gene (6 bases). Sequenced: ileal tissue. The DNA for the CDR3 is TGTGCCAGCAGTGAAGGGTGGGGCGGGGACTCCTACAATGAGCAGTTCTTC. Translating it yields CASSEGWGGDSYNEQFF.